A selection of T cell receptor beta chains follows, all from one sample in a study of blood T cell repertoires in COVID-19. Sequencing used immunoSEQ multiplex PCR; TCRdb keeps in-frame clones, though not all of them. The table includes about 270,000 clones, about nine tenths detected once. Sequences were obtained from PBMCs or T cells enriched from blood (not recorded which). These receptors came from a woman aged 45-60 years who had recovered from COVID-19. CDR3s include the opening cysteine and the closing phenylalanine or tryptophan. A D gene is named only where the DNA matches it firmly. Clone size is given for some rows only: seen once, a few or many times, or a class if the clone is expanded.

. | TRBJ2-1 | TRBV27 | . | CASAGGPWNNEQFF | TGTGCCAGCGCCGGGGGGCCTTGGAACAATGAGCAGTTCTTC
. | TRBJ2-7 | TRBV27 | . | CASSGGLPSYEQYF | TGTGCCAGCAGTGGGGGGTTGCCATCCTACGAGCAGTACTTC
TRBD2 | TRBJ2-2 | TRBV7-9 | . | CASSSGLAATGELFF | TGTGCCAGCAGCTCTGGACTAGCGGCCACCGGGGAGCTGTTTTTT
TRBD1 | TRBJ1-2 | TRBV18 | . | CASSKGTGDYYGYTF | TGTGCCAGCTCTAAAGGGACAGGGGATTACTATGGCTACACCTTC
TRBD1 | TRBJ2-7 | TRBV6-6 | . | CASSGRDSSYEQYF | TGTGCCAGCAGTGGTAGGGACAGCTCCTACGAGCAGTACTTC
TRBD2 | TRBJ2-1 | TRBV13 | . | CASSSNQAGGNEQFF | TGTGCCAGCAGCTCGAATCAAGCGGGGGGCAATGAGCAGTTCTTC
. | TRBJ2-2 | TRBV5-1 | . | CASSLTAQTGELFF | TGCGCCAGCAGCTTGACTGCACAGACCGGGGAGCTGTTTTTT
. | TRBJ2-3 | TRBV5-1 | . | CASSLAGGARTDTQYF | TGCGCCAGCAGCTTGGCCGGTGGGGCCCGCACAGATACGCAGTATTTT
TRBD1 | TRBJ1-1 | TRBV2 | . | CASGPGTGGLGTEAFF | TGTGCCAGCGGCCCCGGGACAGGGGGGCTGGGGACTGAAGCTTTCTTT
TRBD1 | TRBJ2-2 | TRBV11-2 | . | CASSRQDRGPTGELFF | TGTGCCAGCAGCAGACAGGACAGGGGGCCGACCGGGGAGCTGTTTTTT
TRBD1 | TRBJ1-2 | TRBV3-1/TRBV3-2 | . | CASSHSGTGENYGYTF | TGTGCCAGCAGCCATTCCGGGACAGGGGAAAACTATGGCTACACCTTC
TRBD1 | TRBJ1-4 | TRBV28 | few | CASSAATGGPFNEKLFF | TGTGCCAGCAGTGCAGCGACAGGGGGCCCGTTTAATGAAAAACTGTTTTTT
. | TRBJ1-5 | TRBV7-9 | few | CASSLVAGALSNQPQHF | TGTGCCAGCAGCTTAGTAGCGGGGGCCCTTTCCAATCAGCCCCAGCATTTT
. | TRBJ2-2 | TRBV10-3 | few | CAIRGTDTGELFF | TGTGCCATCAGAGGGACTGACACCGGGGAGCTGTTTTTT
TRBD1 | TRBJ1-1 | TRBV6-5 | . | CASRGQGAGDTEAFF | TGTGCCAGCAGAGGACAGGGGGCTGGTGACACTGAAGCTTTCTTT
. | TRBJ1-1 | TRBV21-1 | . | CASSKALEKGAVFTEAFF | TGTGCCAGCAGCAAGGCTCTAGAGAAGGGGGCGGTTTTCACTGAAGCTTTCTTT
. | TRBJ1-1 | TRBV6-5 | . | CASSINRDEAFF | TGTGCCAGCAGTATAAACAGGGATGAAGCTTTCTTT
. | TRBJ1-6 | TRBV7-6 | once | CASSVTSYNSPLHF | TGTGCCAGCAGCGTGACATCATATAATTCACCCCTCCACTTT
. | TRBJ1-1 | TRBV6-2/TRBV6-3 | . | CASSYEAGDFAEAFF | TGTGCCAGCAGTTACGAAGCAGGGGATTTCGCTGAAGCTTTCTTT
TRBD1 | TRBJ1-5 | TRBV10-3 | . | CAIRKGQDSNQPQHF | TGTGCCATCCGAAAGGGACAGGATAGCAATCAGCCCCAGCATTTT
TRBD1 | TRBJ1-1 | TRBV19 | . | CASKAGQGGNTEAFF | TGTGCCAGTAAGGCTGGACAGGGCGGAAACACTGAAGCTTTCTTT
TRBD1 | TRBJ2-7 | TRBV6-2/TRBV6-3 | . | CASSYWDSYEQYF | TGTGCCAGCAGTTACTGGGACAGTTACGAGCAGTACTTC
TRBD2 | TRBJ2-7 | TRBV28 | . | CASSLFGGGSYEQYF | TGTGCCAGCAGTTTATTTGGCGGGGGCTCCTACGAGCAGTACTTC
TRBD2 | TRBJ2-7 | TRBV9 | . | CASSPDGTSGIEQYF | TGTGCCAGCAGCCCGGACGGGACTAGCGGGATCGAGCAGTACTTC
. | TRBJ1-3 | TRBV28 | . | CASSLADPGNTIYF | TGTGCCAGCAGTTTAGCGGATCCCGGAAACACCATATATTTT
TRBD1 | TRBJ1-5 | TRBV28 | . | CASSFPRPGTAYNQPQHF | TGTGCCAGCAGTTTCCCCCGACCGGGGACAGCATACAATCAGCCCCAGCATTTT
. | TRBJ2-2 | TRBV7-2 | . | CASRKGLGGTGELFF | TGTGCCAGCCGGAAAGGGTTGGGGGGAACCGGGGAGCTGTTTTTT
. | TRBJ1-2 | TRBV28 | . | CASSLPGDHGYGYTF | TGTGCCAGCAGTCTCCCAGGGGACCATGGGTATGGCTACACCTTC
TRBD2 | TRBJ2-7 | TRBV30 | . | CAWSPRGGRRSYEQYF | TGTGCCTGGAGTCCCCGGGGGGGGCGTCGGTCCTACGAGCAGTACTTC
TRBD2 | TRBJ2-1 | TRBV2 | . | CASTVSGGLYNEQFF | TGTGCCAGCACTGTATCGGGAGGTCTGTACAATGAGCAGTTCTTC
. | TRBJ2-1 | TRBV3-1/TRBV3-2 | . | CASNIRGNAWDEQFF | TGTGCCAGCAACATAAGAGGGAACGCCTGGGATGAGCAGTTCTTC
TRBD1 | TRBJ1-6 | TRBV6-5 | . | CASRNDRGETSPLHF | TGTGCCAGCAGAAATGACAGGGGAGAAACTTCACCCCTCCACTTT
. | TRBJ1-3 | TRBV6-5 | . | CASSYSAGMGNTIYF | TGTGCCAGCAGTTACTCCGCAGGGATGGGAAACACCATATATTTT
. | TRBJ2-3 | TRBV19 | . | CASSMVGGVTSNTDTQYF | TGTGCCAGTAGTATGGTAGGGGGGGTAACGTCTAACACAGATACGCAGTATTTT
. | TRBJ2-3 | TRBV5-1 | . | CASSSSGTMSTDTQYF | TGCGCCAGCAGCTCCTCCGGGACAATGAGCACAGATACGCAGTATTTT
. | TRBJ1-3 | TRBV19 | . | CASSISPGNTIYF | TGTGCCAGTAGTATTAGTCCTGGAAACACCATATATTTT
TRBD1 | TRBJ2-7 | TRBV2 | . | CATQGDSYEQYF | TGTGCCACACAGGGGGACTCCTACGAGCAGTACTTC
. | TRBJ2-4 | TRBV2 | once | CASSGLRLENIQYF | TGTGCCAGCAGTGGGTTGAGGTTGGAAAACATTCAGTACTTC
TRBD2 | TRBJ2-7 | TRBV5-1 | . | CASSLGTSGSYEQYF | TGCGCCAGCAGCCTCGGGACTAGCGGGAGTTACGAGCAGTACTTC
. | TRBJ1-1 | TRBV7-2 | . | CASSLVQGYTEAFF | TGTGCCAGCAGCTTAGTTCAGGGTTACACTGAAGCTTTCTTT
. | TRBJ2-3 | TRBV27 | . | CASSRKTGSTDTQYF | TGTGCCAGCAGCCGAAAAACAGGGAGCACAGATACGCAGTATTTT
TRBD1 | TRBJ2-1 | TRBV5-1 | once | CASSWGQRYNEQFF | TGCGCCAGCAGCTGGGGACAGAGGTACAATGAGCAGTTCTTC
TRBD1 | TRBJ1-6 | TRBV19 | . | CASQTGWDSPLHF | TGTGCCAGTCAGACAGGGTGGGATTCACCCCTCCACTTT
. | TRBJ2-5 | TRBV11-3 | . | CASSLRQEQETQYF | TGTGCCAGCAGCCTTAGACAGGAACAAGAGACCCAGTACTTC
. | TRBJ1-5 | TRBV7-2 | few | CASSRDGFQPQHF | TGTGCCAGCAGCCGAGACGGGTTTCAGCCCCAGCATTTT